These 6 T cell receptor beta chains share one sample of origin, sequenced in a study of human T cells and chemical hapten exposure. TCRdb re-called the RACE reads with MiXCR, one entry per CDR3 protein. The sample lists approximately 97,000 distinct CDR3 sequences, approximately 10% occurring once. Stated time point: patch test 2, 6 weeks after DPC sensitization. Treatment defined: therapeutic diphenylcyclopropenone sensitization with weekly scalp DPC. The sequencing used whole blood, collected in connection with sensitization to the hapten diphenylcyclopropenone (DPC). All receptors come from a middle-aged woman with alopecia areata. Some clones in this sample may be carry-over from other donors' samples.

For this clonotype: One end of the junction fails to match germline, which may point to a read error. The chain couples TRBV4-1 to TRBJ1-2, with D maybe TRBD1 (5 bases). CDR1 is MGHRA, CDR2 YSYEKL, per germline. The CDR3 sequence is 13 residues long. Here the CDR3 reads CASSQEGEYPRDF. The CDR3 nucleotides are TGCGCCAGCAGCCAAGAAGGGGAATACCCTAGGGACTTC.

This clonotype was seen more than once but under ten times. The CDR3 sequence is CSARTAGREQYF. The CDR3 DNA is TGCAGTGCTAGAACCGCAGGGCGCGAGCAGTACTTC. The chain employs TRBV20-1 and TRBJ2-7; D may be TRBD1 (5 bases). This CDR3 contains 12 residues. V lost 2 bases, J lost 6 bases, and 11 bases lay in between. In germline, CDR1 is DFQATT, CDR2 SNEGSKA (reference sequence).

This clonotype appeared a few times. CDR3 nucleotides: TGCGCCAGCAGCCTCATAGAACAGGCGCAAGGGGCCCAGTACTTC. Its protein product is CASSLIEQAQGAQYF. V is TRBV4-1 and J is TRBJ2-5, with D perhaps TRBD1 (5 bases). The CDR3 length is 15 residues. V was pared by 4 bases and J by 9 bases, with 21 bases between. Germline CDR1 MGHRA, CDR2 YSYEKL.

The CDR3 reads CASSSGQGLINEQFF. CDR3 in DNA: TGTGCCAGCAGCTCGGGACAGGGTCTAATCAATGAGCAGTTCTTC. This sequence joins TRBV7-2 and TRBJ2-1, with 9 nucleotides matching TRBD1. J gave up 6 bases and V 4 bases, and 7 bases lay outside the gene matches. The CDR3 extends over 15 amino acids. Germline-derived CDR1 and CDR2 are SGHTA and FQGNSA. Combining the CDR3 with reference TRBV7-2 and TRBJ2-1 gives the whole variable domain GAGVSQSPSNKVTEKGKDVELRCDPISGHTALYWYRQSLGQGLEFLIYFQGNSAPDKSGLPSDRFSAERTGGSVSTLTIQRTQQEDSAVYLCASSSGQGLINEQFFGPGTRLTVL.

In this sample, this clonotype turned up a few times. The chain has TRBV30 and TRBJ1-2; D gene uncertain. V was shortened by 5 bases and J by 8 bases, with 24 bases between the two germline ends. Germline V gene data show CDR1 as GTSNPN and CDR2 as SVGIG (reference sequence). The CDR3 runs to 15 residues. Here the CDR3 reads CAWLKGPGGPKGYTF. The CDR3 nucleotides read TGTGCCTGGCTAAAAGGGCCGGGAGGGCCGAAAGGCTACACCTTC.

This clonotype has ten or more counts. V gene TRBV7-9 combines with J gene TRBJ2-2, with TRBD1 matching over 8 bases. The length of the CDR3 is 14 residues. Per germline, CDR1 SEHNR and CDR2 FQNEAQ (reference sequence). V was clipped by 7 bases and J by 7 bases; unmatched bases: 8. The CDR3 loop reads CASIPDRVVGELFF. CDR3 nucleotides: TGTGCCAGCATCCCGGACAGGGTGGTCGGGGAGCTGTTTTTT.